Below, 13 T cell receptor beta chains from the same sample are listed, as sequenced in a study of response to subunit inactivated influenza vaccine. MiXCR, applied by TCRdb to the RT-PCR reads, yields one record per CDR3 protein. The sample records fewer than 650,000 distinct CDR3 sequences, over 10% being singletons. The sequenced sample was PBMCs from blood, obtained more than 35 days after vaccination. The receptors here all came from a man aged 50-59 years who received an inactivated influenza vaccine.

J is TRBJ2-7 and V is TRBV12-3 or TRBV12-4; D call uncertain. V lost 2 bases and J lost 2, with 10 bases in between. CDR3 length: 14 residues. The CDR3 region has the DNA TGTGCCAGCAGTTTATGGCTTCAAACCTACGAGCAGTACTTC. Amino acids: CASSLWLQTYEQYF.

This clonotype was seen only a few times. This chain connects TRBV19 to TRBJ1-4, with D tentatively TRBD1 (6 bases). Trimming shortened V by 3 bases and J by 8 bases, and 13 bases separated the two germline ends. In germline, CDR1 is LNHDA, CDR2 SQIVND (reference sequence). This CDR3 contains 14 residues. In nucleotides, the CDR3 is TGTGCCAGTAGTATTGGGACATCTCCAGAAAAACTGTTTTTT. This codes for CASSIGTSPEKLFF.

This clonotype came up a few times. The chain has TRBV7-2 and TRBJ2-1, with TRBD1 as a possible D gene (6 bases). Trimming pared 1 base from V and 7 bases from J, leaving 11 bases between. The germline V gene has CDR1 SGHTA and CDR2 FQGNSA. The CDR3 spans 14 residues. This chain's CDR3 is CASSLVSGTNEQFF. The CDR3 nucleotides read TGTGCCAGCAGCTTAGTTTCAGGGACAAATGAGCAGTTCTTC.

This clonotype was picked up a small number of times. The chain carries TRBV24-1 and TRBJ2-3; 7 bases are a match to TRBD2. With V trimmed by 9 bases and J by 0 bases, 11 bases remained unmatched. The germline V gene has CDR1 KGHDR and CDR2 SFDVKD. The CDR3 loop spans 16 amino acids. CDR3 DNA sequence: TGTGCCACCCAGGATGGGAGGGGTCCTAGCACAGATACGCAGTATTTT. It yields the protein CATQDGRGPSTDTQYF.

This clonotype was picked up a small number of times. V is TRBV7-2 and J is TRBJ2-1; 11 bases line up with TRBD2. This CDR3 has 18 residues. Germline values: CDR1 SGHTA, CDR2 FQGNSA. Germline trimming cut 1 base from V and 3 bases from J; bases unmatched to any gene: 8. The DNA for the CDR3 is TGTGCCAGCAGCTTAGGGCTAGCGGGGGGATCATTCTACAATGAGCAGTTCTTC. This gives the protein CASSLGLAGGSFYNEQFF.

J is TRBJ1-2 and V is TRBV28; maybe TRBD1 (5 bases). Germline lookup yields CDR1 MDHEN and CDR2 SYDVKM. CDR3 length: 16 residues. The germline V and J ends were trimmed by 6 bases and 4 bases, with 21 bases remaining between them. The CDR3 sequence: CASRPAGDRALYGYTF. The CDR3 bases are TGTGCCAGCAGACCGGCGGGGGACCGGGCCCTCTATGGCTACACCTTC.

V gene TRBV6-2 or TRBV6-3 combines with J gene TRBJ2-1; D possibly corresponds to TRBD2 (6 bases). This CDR3 spans 13 amino acids. The germline V gene has CDR1 MNHEY and CDR2 SVGEGT. V was shortened by 6 bases and J by 6 bases, with 12 bases between the two germline ends. CDR3 region: CASSPRRGNEQFF. CDR3 sequence (DNA): TGTGCCAGCAGCCCTAGGAGGGGCAATGAGCAGTTCTTC.

The gene calls are TRBV6-1 and TRBJ2-7; no definite D call. Per the germline V gene, CDR1 is MNHNS and CDR2 is SASEGT. V lost 1 base and J lost 6, with 16 bases in between. The CDR3 is 15 residues long. CDR3 residues: CASSEVGRISGEQYF. The CDR3, as DNA: TGTGCCAGCAGTGAAGTAGGCCGTATCTCCGGCGAGCAGTACTTC.

This clonotype appeared many times. This chain joins TRBV27 and TRBJ1-1; D unclear. The CDR3 runs 15 residues. Trimming cost V 0 bases and J 0 bases, with 8 bases left between them. CDR1 and CDR2 from the germline V gene are MNHEY and SMNVEV (reference sequence). The CDR3 sequence: CASSLSPQMNTEAFF. The CDR3, as DNA: TGTGCCAGCAGTTTATCGCCACAGATGAACACTGAAGCTTTCTTT.

The gene calls are TRBV3-1 and TRBJ2-7; possibly TRBD2 for D (5 bases). Germline values: CDR1 LGHDT, CDR2 YNNKEL (reference sequence). The V end was cut by 3 bases, the J end by 0 bases, with 18 bases between. This CDR3 region has 17 residues. In nucleotides, the CDR3 is TGTGCCAGCAGCCAGAGGGTCGTGGGTGCTAGCTCCTACGAGCAGTACTTC. This gives the protein CASSQRVVGASSYEQYF.

This clonotype appeared a few times. This rearrangement joins TRBV12-3 or TRBV12-4 to TRBJ2-5; the match to TRBD2 covers 12 bases. V gave up 4 bases and J gave up 2 bases; unmatched junction bases: 2. This CDR3 has 15 residues. This CDR3 reads CASSYGLAGQETQYF. The CDR3 DNA follows: TGTGCCAGCAGTTACGGACTAGCGGGACAAGAGACCCAGTACTTC.

This chain links TRBV7-2 with TRBJ2-5, with a tentative D call TRBD2 (6 bases). The CDR3 is 15 residues long. V was cut by 0 bases and J by 2 bases, with 10 bases left in between. In germline, CDR1 is SGHTA, CDR2 FQGNSA. DNA for the CDR3: TGTGCCAGCAGCTTAGCGATCGGGAGTCAAGAGACCCAGTACTTC. Its translation is CASSLAIGSQETQYF.

The chain carries TRBV5-5 and TRBJ1-6, with D possibly matching TRBD1 (5 bases). V lost 0 bases, J lost 0 bases, and 7 bases lay in between. The CDR3 runs to 16 residues. CDR1 and CDR2 (germline): SGHKS, YYEKEE (reference sequence). In DNA, the CDR3 is TGTGCCAGCAGCTTGGGACAGTACTCCTATAATTCACCCCTCCACTTT. Translated, it gives CASSLGQYSYNSPLHF.